The 4 T cell receptor beta chains given below trace back to one sample, sequenced in a study of CD8 T cells in Susac syndrome. RNA totalling about 0.45 to 1 ug underwent reverse transcription with random hexamers. TCRdb re-analysed the immunoSEQ multiplex PCR reads in MiXCR, keeping a single row per CDR3 protein. The profile shows about 190,000 distinct CDR3 sequences, approximately 95% of them singletons. The sample consisted of CD8+ T cells from PBMCs. The receptors originated from a human donor with Susac syndrome.

CDR3 sequence (DNA): TGTGCCAGCAGTGACCCAAAACAGGGGGACACTGAAGCTTTCTTT. The encoded protein is CASSDPKQGDTEAFF. The chain carries TRBV25-1 and TRBJ1-1; 8 bases are shared with TRBD1. The V and J ends lost 3 bases and 3 bases, in that order; junction bases with no gene match: 6. CDR3 size: 15 residues. Germline loops: CDR1 MGHDK, CDR2 SYGVNS.

V and J are TRBV6-1 and TRBJ2-7; 9 bases line up with TRBD1. J gave up 12 bases and V 6 bases, and 9 bases lay outside the gene matches. This CDR3 has 12 amino acids. CDR1 is MNHNS and CDR2 is SASEGT in the germline V gene. CDR3 nucleotides: TGTGCCAGCAGCGATCGGGACAGGGAGGGGTACTTC. Amino acid sequence: CASSDRDREGYF.

This clonotype was recorded once. This chain joins TRBV6-4 and TRBJ2-1, with TRBD2 matching 11 bases. The CDR3 runs to 15 residues. From germline, CDR1 is MRHNA and CDR2 SNTAGT. Unmatched junction bases numbered 6, after V lost 7 bases and J lost 4 bases. The CDR3 reads CASTQGLADYNEQFF. The CDR3 DNA reads as TGTGCCAGCACTCAGGGACTAGCGGATTACAATGAGCAGTTCTTC.

The V gene is TRBV24-1, the J gene TRBJ1-2, with TRBD1 as a possible D gene (5 bases). This CDR3 is 13 amino acids long. CDR1 and CDR2 from the germline V gene are KGHDR and SFDVKD. V lost 7 bases and J 2 bases, leaving 10 bases between the germline ends. The CDR3 DNA is TGTGCCACCAGGGCCCCAGGGAACTATGGCTACACCTTC. Translating gives CATRAPGNYGYTF.